This passage covers 9 T cell receptor beta chains from one sample sequenced in a study of blood T cell repertoires in COVID-19. Method: immunoSEQ multiplex PCR; TCRdb's copy keeps in-frame clones and lacks some. The sample has 250,000 to 350,000 clones, around 89% seen once; the top ten hold roughly 1.6%. The sequenced sample was PBMCs or T cells enriched from blood (not recorded which). The receptor set was obtained from a young woman with acute COVID-19.

The rearrangement links TRBV11-2 to TRBJ2-7; the match to TRBD2 covers 9 bases. Germline trimming cut 5 bases from V and 6 bases from J; bases unmatched to any gene: 2. The germline V gene has CDR1 SGHAT and CDR2 FQNNGV. The CDR3 extends over 12 amino acids. In DNA, the CDR3 is TGTGCCAGCAGCCGCGGGGGGGCCGAGCAGTACTTC. Residues: CASSRGGAEQYF. The variable domain in full, with the rest retrieved from reference TRBV11-2 and TRBJ2-7, is EAGVAQSPRYKIIEKRQSVAFWCNPISGHATLYWYQQILGQGPKLLIQFQNNGVVDDSQLPKDRFSAERLKGVDSTLKIQPAKLEDSAVYLCASSRGGAEQYFGPGTRLTVT.

The chain is built from TRBV28 and TRBJ2-1; 14 positions agree with TRBD2. V lost 11 bases to trimming and J lost 10 bases; unmatched junction nucleotides: 10. The CDR3 sequence is 14 residues long. Looked up from germline, CDR1 is MDHEN and CDR2 is SYDVKM. The CDR3 nucleotides are TGTGCCGGGGCTGGGACTAGCGGGAGCTGGGAGCAGTTCTTC. Its translation is CAGAGTSGSWEQFF. Full variable domain (missing parts from reference TRBV28 and TRBJ2-1): DVKVTQSSRYLVKRTGEKVFLECVQDMDHENMFWYRQDPGLGLRLIYFSYDVKMKEKGDIPEGYSVSREKKERFSLILESASTNQTSMYLCAGAGTSGSWEQFFGPGTRLTVL.

The chain joins TRBV5-5 to TRBJ2-7; possibly TRBD2 for D (6 bases). The V gene's germline CDR1 is SGHKS and CDR2 YYEKEE (reference sequence). Trimming pared 4 bases from V and 4 bases from J, leaving 21 bases between. CDR3 length: 16 residues. This chain's CDR3 is CASSKNPQTSLYEQYF. CDR3 sequence (DNA): TGTGCCAGCAGCAAGAACCCACAGACTAGTTTATACGAGCAGTACTTC.

This clone was counted a single time. The chain employs TRBV5-5 and TRBJ2-5; 10 nucleotides match TRBD2. CDR1 is SGHKS and CDR2 is YYEKEE in the germline V gene (reference sequence). The V gene end was trimmed by 4 bases and the J gene end by 2 bases; junction bases not matched to a gene: 14. This CDR3 has 18 amino acids. In DNA, the CDR3 is TGTGCCAGCAGCGAACTGCCGTGGGGGACTAGCGCACAAGAGACCCAGTACTTC. Its translation: CASSELPWGTSAQETQYF.

The chain couples TRBV19 to TRBJ1-5; TRBD1 agrees at 7 bases. There are 15 residues in the CDR3. CDR1 and CDR2 from the germline V gene are LNHDA and SQIVND (reference sequence). Trimming cost V 7 bases and J 3 bases; bases outside gene matches: 9. CDR3 sequence reads: CASTLSTGPNQPQHF. Written as DNA, the CDR3 is TGTGCCAGTACCCTTTCGACAGGGCCCAATCAGCCCCAGCATTTT.

V and J are TRBV28 and TRBJ2-5; 7 nucleotides align to TRBD1. The V gene end was trimmed by 5 bases and the J gene end by 4 bases; junction bases not matched to a gene: 4. Looked up from germline, CDR1 is MDHEN and CDR2 is SYDVKM. The CDR3 consists of 13 residues. In DNA, the CDR3 is TGTGCCAGCAGTACTACAGGGGTAGAGACCCAGTACTTC. It yields the protein CASSTTGVETQYF.

The chain employs TRBV5-1 and TRBJ2-3; D is perhaps TRBD2 (5 bases). CDR1 and CDR2 from the germline V gene are SGHRS and YFSETQ. This CDR3 has 15 residues. Trimming left V 0 bases short and J 6 bases short, with 14 bases between. CDR3 loop: CASSLGGWGSDTQYF. The CDR3 DNA is TGCGCCAGCAGCTTGGGCGGGTGGGGATCGGATACGCAGTATTTT.

This clone was observed once. The V and J genes are TRBV30 and TRBJ2-2, with D possibly TRBD2 on 5 matching bases. With 3 bases removed from V and 6 bases from J, the gap between germline ends came to 14 bases. The CDR3 is 14 amino acids. Germline CDR1 is GTSNPN and CDR2 is SVGIG (reference sequence). The CDR3, as DNA: TGTGCCTGGAGGCTAACTCGGCGGGCCGGGGAGCTGTTTTTT. Its translation is CAWRLTRRAGELFF.

The V gene is TRBV19, the J gene TRBJ2-5; 9 bases line up with TRBD1. The ends lost 2 bases at V and 5 bases at J; junction bases unmatched: 6. Germline V lookup: CDR1 LNHDA, CDR2 SQIVND (reference sequence). This CDR3 has 15 amino acids. In nucleotides, the CDR3 is TGTGCCAGTAGTATACAAACAGGGGGCGTCGAGACCCAGTACTTC. This encodes CASSIQTGGVETQYF.